The 30 T cell receptor beta chains listed next were all sequenced from one sample in a study of blood T cell repertoires in COVID-19. Assay: immunoSEQ multiplex PCR; the TCRdb copy retains only in-frame clones and omits some. Found here are fewer than 250,000 clones, roughly 80% of them singletons; the top ten hold 1.8%. Sequencing was carried out using PBMCs or T cells enriched from blood (not recorded which). These TCRs come from a man between 60 and 70 years old who had recovered from COVID-19.

The chain links TRBV19 to TRBJ2-3; TRBD2 aligns across 10 bases. With V trimmed by 3 bases and J by 4 bases, 4 bases remained unmatched. Germline V gene lookup returns CDR1 LNHDA and CDR2 SQIVND (reference sequence). This CDR3 is 15 amino acids long. The CDR3 loop is CASSIPSGGADTQYF. The CDR3 region has the DNA TGTGCCAGTAGTATCCCCAGCGGGGGGGCAGATACGCAGTATTTT.

The chain combines TRBV6-4 with TRBJ1-2; 10 positions agree with TRBD1. The V gene end was trimmed by 6 bases and the J gene end by 7 bases; junction bases not matched to a gene: 8. The CDR3 consists of 14 residues. The germline V gene encodes CDR1 MRHNA and CDR2 SNTAGT. CDR3 sequence: CASRPRQGAGGYTF. CDR3 DNA: TGTGCCAGCAGACCCAGACAGGGGGCCGGTGGCTACACCTTC.

In nucleotides, the CDR3 is TGTGCCAGCAGCTCGGGACAGGGGAACTATGGCTACACCTTC. It is translated as CASSSGQGNYGYTF. The genes are TRBV5-6 and TRBJ1-2; 10 bases are shared with TRBD1. Per germline, CDR1 SGHDT and CDR2 YYEEEE. The trim removed 3 bases at V and 2 bases at J, leaving 1 base unmatched. The CDR3 covers 14 residues.

The chain employs TRBV5-1 and TRBJ2-2; D may be TRBD2 (7 bases). Germline loops: CDR1 SGHRS, CDR2 YFSETQ. There are 15 residues in the CDR3. The ends were cut back, 3 bases at V and 5 bases at J, with 14 bases in the middle. This chain's CDR3 is CASSSGGGSTGELFF. The DNA of the CDR3 is TGCGCCAGCAGCTCCGGGGGCGGGAGTACCGGGGAGCTGTTTTTT.

The V call is TRBV12-3 or TRBV12-4, the J call TRBJ1-1; D gene unclear. With 2 bases removed from V and 4 bases from J, the gap between germline ends came to 8 bases. This CDR3 contains 13 residues. The CDR3 protein is CASSLRSSTEAFF. The CDR3 nucleotides read TGTGCCAGCAGTTTAAGGAGCAGCACTGAAGCTTTCTTT.

The chain joins TRBV5-1 to TRBJ2-2; the match to TRBD2 covers 7 bases. V dropped 4 bases and J dropped 2; count of bases not matched to a gene: 5. The V gene's germline CDR1 is SGHRS and CDR2 YFSETQ. This CDR3 region has 15 residues. DNA of the CDR3: TGCGCCAGCAGCGTCGGGGGGTCAAACACCGGGGAGCTGTTTTTT. Translation gives CASSVGGSNTGELFF.

J is TRBJ1-4 and V is TRBV5-4; D gene unclear. V gave up 0 bases and J gave up 8 bases, with 5 bases separating them. The CDR3 length is 12 residues. Germline CDR1 reads SGHNT; CDR2 reads YYREEE (reference sequence). The CDR3 nucleotides are TGTGCCAGCAGCTTGGATCGGGAAAAACTGTTTTTT. This encodes CASSLDREKLFF. The entire variable domain, with the rest obtained from reference TRBV5-4 and TRBJ1-4, is as follows: ETGVTQSPTHLIKTRGQQVTLRCSSQSGHNTVSWYQQALGQGPQFIFQYYREEENGRGNFPPRFSGLQFPNYSSELNVNALELDDSALYLCASSLDREKLFFGSGTQLSVL.

V is TRBV9 and J is TRBJ2-3, with D maybe TRBD1 (6 bases). The germline V and J ends were trimmed by 3 bases and 0 bases, with 11 bases remaining between them. Germline V lookup: CDR1 SGDLS, CDR2 YYNGEE. This CDR3 has 15 amino acids. CDR3 nucleotide sequence: TGTGCCAGCAGCGCTCGACAGGCTAGCACAGATACGCAGTATTTT. This codes for CASSARQASTDTQYF.

The chain couples TRBV15 to TRBJ2-5; 9 bases map to TRBD2. There are 14 residues in the CDR3. With 3 bases clipped from V and 9 bases from J, the junction kept 8 bases outside the gene matches. CDR1 and CDR2 from the germline V gene are LNHNV and YYDKDF (reference sequence). The CDR3 sequence: CATSSGGQRGAQYF. The CDR3 nucleotides are TGTGCCACCAGCAGTGGGGGGCAGCGGGGGGCCCAGTACTTC. Drawing the rest from reference TRBV15 and TRBJ2-5, the complete variable domain is DAMVIQNPRYQVTQFGKPVTLSCSQTLNHNVMYWYQQKSSQAPKLLFHYYDKDFNNEADTPDNFQSRRPNTSFCFLDIRSPGLGDTAMYLCATSSGGQRGAQYFGPGTRLLVL.

The V gene is TRBV7-3, the J gene TRBJ2-5; 11 nucleotides line up with TRBD2. This CDR3 has 14 amino acids. V shed 5 bases and J 4 bases; nucleotides not matched to a gene: 3. CDR1 and CDR2 from the germline V gene are SGHTA and FQGTGA. CDR3 nucleotide sequence: TGTGCCAGCAGCCTCGGGACTAGCGGAGAGACCCAGTACTTC. It specifies CASSLGTSGETQYF.

The rearrangement uses TRBV19 and TRBJ2-3; 7 bases agree with TRBD1. V was pared by 5 bases and J by 7 bases, with 15 bases of the junction left unmatched. CDR3 length: 16 residues. Germline V lookup: CDR1 LNHDA, CDR2 SQIVND (reference sequence). The CDR3 spells CASSSLKTGNLYTQYF. The CDR3 DNA is TGTGCCAGTAGTTCACTGAAGACAGGGAATTTATATACGCAGTATTTT.

This clone was observed once. This sequence joins TRBV5-1 and TRBJ1-1, with D perhaps matching TRBD1 (5 bases). The CDR3 extends over 13 amino acids. With 8 bases removed from V and 0 bases from J, the gap between germline ends came to 11 bases. CDR1 is SGHRS, CDR2 YFSETQ, per germline. The DNA for the CDR3 is TGCGCCAGTGCACAGGAGCTGAACACTGAAGCTTTCTTT. Protein: CASAQELNTEAFF. Combining the CDR3 with reference TRBV5-1 and TRBJ1-1 gives the whole variable domain KAGVTQTPRYLIKTRGQQVTLSCSPISGHRSVSWYQQTPGQGLQFLFEYFSETQRNKGNFPGRFSGRQFSNSRSEMNVSTLELGDSALYLCASAQELNTEAFFGQGTRLTVV.

The chain is built from TRBV12-5 and TRBJ2-2; 11 positions match TRBD1. The germline V gene has CDR1 LGHNT and CDR2 FRNRAP. This CDR3 has 17 amino acids. The ends lost 3 bases at V and 5 bases at J; junction bases unmatched: 8. The CDR3 DNA reads as TGTGCTAGTGGTTTTCCGAGGACAGGGGGCTATACCGGGGAGCTGTTTTTT. It translates to CASGFPRTGGYTGELFF.

This chain links TRBV7-2 with TRBJ1-4; D not resolved. Germline CDR1 and CDR2: SGHTA and FQGNSA. This CDR3 region has 15 residues. V was cut by 3 bases and J by 4 bases, with 12 bases left in between. The CDR3 DNA follows: TGTGCCAGCAGCTTTGGCGGCTTTGGTAATGAAAAACTGTTTTTT. It yields the protein CASSFGGFGNEKLFF.

This clone was found once. The gene calls are TRBV5-1 and TRBJ2-2, with a weak D call TRBD2 (5 bases). Trimming took off 4 bases at V and 4 bases at J, with 5 bases between the two ends. Germline CDR1 and CDR2: SGHRS and YFSETQ. This CDR3 region has 12 residues. Here the CDR3 reads CASSGSTGELFF. The DNA for the CDR3 is TGCGCCAGCAGCGGGAGCACCGGGGAGCTGTTTTTT.

This chain connects TRBV3-1 (or the pseudogene TRBV3-2) to TRBJ1-1; 7 positions match TRBD1. Germline CDR1 reads LGHDT; CDR2 reads YNNKEL (reference sequence). V dropped 2 bases and J dropped 4; count of bases not matched to a gene: 7. The CDR3 runs 15 residues. The CDR3 reads CASSQMTGLFTEAFF. CDR3 coding DNA: TGTGCCAGCAGCCAAATGACAGGGTTATTCACTGAAGCTTTCTTT.

V gene TRBV13 combines with J gene TRBJ1-2; 9 positions agree with TRBD1. CDR3 length equals 14 residues. Germline CDR1 PRHDT, CDR2 FYEKMQ (reference sequence). Trimming took 5 bases from V and 8 from J; bases not matched to a gene: 9. For the CDR3, the DNA is TGTGCCAGCAGCCCCTGGGACAGGGAGGGGGGCTACACCTTC. Translated, it gives CASSPWDREGGYTF.

This sequence joins TRBV18 and TRBJ1-5; 7 nucleotides match TRBD1. Germline CDR1 and CDR2: KGHSH and LQKENI. CDR3 length: 14 amino acids. Trimming took 6 bases from V and 9 from J; bases not matched to a gene: 11. The CDR3 sequence: CASSRTGQAGPQHF. CDR3 DNA sequence: TGTGCCAGCTCCCGTACTGGACAGGCGGGGCCCCAGCATTTT.

This clone appeared a single time. The J gene is TRBJ1-2, the V gene TRBV6-6; TRBD1 matches at 7 bases. The CDR3 extends over 13 amino acids. CDR1 and CDR2 from the germline V gene are MNHNY and SVGAGI (reference sequence). The V segment lost 2 bases and the J segment 11 bases; nucleotides outside the gene matches: 8. The CDR3 DNA is TGTGCCAGCAGTTACGAGGGGGCTGGTTGGTACACCTTC. This codes for CASSYEGAGWYTF.

This rearrangement joins TRBV28 to TRBJ2-5; no clear D gene. Between the trimmed V and J ends, which lost 5 bases and 2 bases, there was a span of 12 bases. Germline loops: CDR1 MDHEN, CDR2 SYDVKM. The CDR3 loop spans 14 amino acids. The CDR3 protein is CASSRPVGQETQYF. The CDR3 region has the DNA TGTGCCAGCAGTAGACCGGTCGGGCAAGAGACCCAGTACTTC.

The V call is TRBV10-3, the J call TRBJ2-7, with TRBD1 as a possible D gene (6 bases). Trimming shortened V by 0 bases and J by 1 base, and 22 bases separated the two germline ends. CDR1 is ENHRY and CDR2 is SYGVKD in the germline V gene. The CDR3 is made up of 19 amino acids. The CDR3, as DNA: TGTGCCATCAGTGAGTCAAGACCCGGAACACAGGGACGTTCCTACGAGCAGTACTTC. Protein: CAISESRPGTQGRSYEQYF.

The CDR3 sequence is CASSQAGGQVDNSPLHF. The CDR3 DNA follows: TGCGCCAGCAGCCAAGCCGGGGGACAGGTCGATAATTCACCCCTCCACTTT. The chain is built from TRBV4-3 and TRBJ1-6; 8 nucleotides align to TRBD1. V lost 1 base, J lost 5 bases, and 7 bases stayed unmatched. The CDR3 is 17 amino acids. Germline CDR1 LGHNA, CDR2 YSLEER.

The chain carries TRBV27 and TRBJ2-2; 7 nucleotides agree with TRBD1. Trimming took 4 bases from V and 5 from J; bases not matched to a gene: 4. CDR3 length: 14 amino acids. The germline CDR1 and CDR2 sequences are MNHEY and SMNVEV (reference sequence). The chain's CDR3 is CASSYDRDTGELFF. The CDR3 DNA is TGTGCCAGCAGTTACGACAGGGATACCGGGGAGCTGTTTTTT.

This chain connects TRBV6-2 or TRBV6-3 to TRBJ1-6; 7 bases align to TRBD1. Trimming cost V 6 bases and J 6 bases; bases outside gene matches: 8. Germline V gene sequence: CDR1 MNHEY, CDR2 SVGEGT. CDR3 length: 15 amino acids. The CDR3 sequence: CASSGTGARNSPLHF. Here the CDR3 DNA reads TGTGCCAGCAGCGGAACAGGGGCCCGTAATTCACCCCTCCACTTT.

This clone appeared a few times. The chain combines TRBV5-4 with TRBJ1-6; weak D call: TRBD1 (6 bases). Germline V gene data show CDR1 as SGHNT and CDR2 as YYREEE (reference sequence). The CDR3 is made up of 15 amino acids. The germline V and J ends were trimmed by 5 bases and 6 bases, with 15 bases remaining between them. The CDR3 coding sequence is TGTGCCAGCAGGGAAGCCGGGACAACTAATTCACCCCTCCACTTT. It specifies CASREAGTTNSPLHF.

The chain recombines TRBV29-1 with TRBJ2-1; the D gene is possibly TRBD2 (6 bases). There are 9 residues in the CDR3. Trimming removed 7 bases from V and 9 bases from J, with 7 bases in between. Germline CDR1 reads SQVTM; CDR2 reads ANQGSEA. The CDR3 DNA sequence: TGCAGCGCGGGACTTGAGCAGTTCTTC. Protein: CSAGLEQFF.

The chain has TRBV7-2 and TRBJ1-4, with a tentative D call TRBD1 (6 bases). The CDR3 covers 14 residues. Trimming shortened V by 0 bases and J by 7 bases, and 9 bases separated the two germline ends. In germline, CDR1 is SGHTA, CDR2 FQGNSA. CDR3 sequence: CASSLARGAEKLFF. The CDR3 DNA is TGTGCCAGCAGCTTAGCCAGGGGAGCTGAAAAACTGTTTTTT.

V and J are TRBV6-5 and TRBJ2-7; TRBD2 aligns across 8 bases. Germline V lookup: CDR1 MNHEY, CDR2 SVGAGI. The J segment lost 6 bases and the V segment lost 0 bases, leaving 1 base of the junction unmatched. The CDR3 spans 13 residues. The CDR3, as DNA: TGTGCCAGCAGTTACTCCGGGAGGGGCGAGCAGTACTTC. This gives the protein CASSYSGRGEQYF.

This clone was observed a single time. The CDR3 nucleotides are TGTGCCATCAATGACGCTAGCGGGGGGCAAGAGACCCAGTACTTC. Its translation: CAINDASGGQETQYF. The chain is built from TRBV10-3 and TRBJ2-5, with TRBD2 matching 11 bases. Germline values: CDR1 ENHRY, CDR2 SYGVKD. Losses at the gene ends were 7 bases for V and 2 bases for J; bases not matched to a gene: 6. This CDR3 has 15 amino acids.

The chain combines TRBV5-4 with TRBJ2-2; 8 bases fit TRBD1. V gave up 0 bases and J gave up 5 bases; unmatched junction bases: 3. CDR3 length: 15 amino acids. Germline V lookup: CDR1 SGHNT, CDR2 YYREEE (reference sequence). The CDR3 here is CASSLDRGKTGELFF. CDR3 DNA: TGTGCCAGCAGCTTGGACAGGGGGAAAACCGGGGAGCTGTTTTTT.